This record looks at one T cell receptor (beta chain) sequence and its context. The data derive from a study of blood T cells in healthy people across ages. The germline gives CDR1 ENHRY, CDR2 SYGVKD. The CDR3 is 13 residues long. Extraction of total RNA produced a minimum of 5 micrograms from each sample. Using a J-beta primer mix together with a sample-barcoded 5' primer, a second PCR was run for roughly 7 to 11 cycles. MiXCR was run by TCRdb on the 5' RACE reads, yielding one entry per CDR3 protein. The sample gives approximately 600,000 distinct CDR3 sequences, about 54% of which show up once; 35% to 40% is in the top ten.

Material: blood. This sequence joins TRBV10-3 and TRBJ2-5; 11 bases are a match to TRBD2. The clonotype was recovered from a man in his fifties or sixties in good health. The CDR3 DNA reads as TGTGCACCGGGACTAGCGGCCCAAGAGACCCAGTACTTC. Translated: CAPGLAAQETQYF.